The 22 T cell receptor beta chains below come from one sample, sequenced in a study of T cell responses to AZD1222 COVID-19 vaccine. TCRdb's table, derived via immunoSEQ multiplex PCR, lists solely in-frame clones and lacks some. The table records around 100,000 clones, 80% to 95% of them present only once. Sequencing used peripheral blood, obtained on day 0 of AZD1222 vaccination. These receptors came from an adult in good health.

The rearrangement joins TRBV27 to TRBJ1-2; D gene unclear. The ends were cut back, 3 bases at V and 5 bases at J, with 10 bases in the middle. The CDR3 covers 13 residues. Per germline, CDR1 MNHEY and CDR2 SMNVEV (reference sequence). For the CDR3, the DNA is TGTGCCAGCAGTTTCCAAGGGAGGTATGGCTACACCTTC. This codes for CASSFQGRYGYTF.

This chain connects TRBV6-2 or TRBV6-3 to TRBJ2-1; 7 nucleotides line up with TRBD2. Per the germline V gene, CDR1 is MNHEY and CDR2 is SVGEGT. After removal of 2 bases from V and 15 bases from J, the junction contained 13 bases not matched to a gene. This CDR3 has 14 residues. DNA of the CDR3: TGTGCCAGCAGTTACACAACGAAGCGGGGCCCTCGGTTCTTC. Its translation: CASSYTTKRGPRFF.

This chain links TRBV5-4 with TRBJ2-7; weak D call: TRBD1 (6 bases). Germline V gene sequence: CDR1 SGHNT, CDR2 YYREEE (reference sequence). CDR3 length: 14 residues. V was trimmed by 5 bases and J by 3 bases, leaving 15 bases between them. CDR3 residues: CASRVFGRGYEQYF. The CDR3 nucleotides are TGTGCCAGCAGGGTTTTCGGCAGGGGCTACGAGCAGTACTTC.

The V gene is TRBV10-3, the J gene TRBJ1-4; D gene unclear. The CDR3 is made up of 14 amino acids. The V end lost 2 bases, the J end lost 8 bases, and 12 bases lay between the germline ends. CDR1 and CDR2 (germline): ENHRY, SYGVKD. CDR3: CAISEGLGGEKLFF. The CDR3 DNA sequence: TGTGCCATCAGTGAGGGCCTAGGAGGGGAAAAACTGTTTTTT.

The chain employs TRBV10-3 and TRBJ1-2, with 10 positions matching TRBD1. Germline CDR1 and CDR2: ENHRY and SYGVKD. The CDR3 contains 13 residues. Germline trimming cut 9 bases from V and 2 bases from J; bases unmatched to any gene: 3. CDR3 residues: CAIGQGGNYGYTF. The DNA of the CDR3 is TGTGCCATAGGACAGGGGGGGAACTATGGCTACACCTTC.

The CDR3 reads CAISDEGGNQPQHF. CDR3 coding DNA: TGTGCCATCAGTGATGAGGGCGGCAATCAGCCCCAGCATTTT. The rearrangement joins TRBV10-3 to TRBJ1-5; no firm D call. The CDR3 is made up of 14 amino acids. From germline, CDR1 is ENHRY and CDR2 SYGVKD. The V and J ends lost 3 bases and 2 bases respectively, with 8 bases between them.

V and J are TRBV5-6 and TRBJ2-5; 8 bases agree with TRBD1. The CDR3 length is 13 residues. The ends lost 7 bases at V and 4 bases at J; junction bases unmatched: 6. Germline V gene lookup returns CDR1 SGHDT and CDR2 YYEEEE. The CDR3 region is CASGRGPGETQYF. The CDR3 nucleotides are TGTGCCAGCGGCAGGGGGCCGGGAGAGACCCAGTACTTC.

CDR3 DNA: TGTGCCAGCTCACCGACTCCGGGCTACGAGCAGTACTTC. It translates to CASSPTPGYEQYF. The chain combines TRBV18 with TRBJ2-7, with D hard to call. With 3 bases removed from V and 3 bases from J, the gap between germline ends came to 9 bases. The CDR3 consists of 13 residues. From germline, CDR1 is KGHSH and CDR2 LQKENI.

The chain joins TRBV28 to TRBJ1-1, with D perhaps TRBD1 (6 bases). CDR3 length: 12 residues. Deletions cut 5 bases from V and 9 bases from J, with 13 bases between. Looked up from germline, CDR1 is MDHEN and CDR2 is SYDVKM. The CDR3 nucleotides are TGTGCCAGCAGTCTCTACAGGGTCCAAGCTTTCTTT. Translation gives CASSLYRVQAFF.

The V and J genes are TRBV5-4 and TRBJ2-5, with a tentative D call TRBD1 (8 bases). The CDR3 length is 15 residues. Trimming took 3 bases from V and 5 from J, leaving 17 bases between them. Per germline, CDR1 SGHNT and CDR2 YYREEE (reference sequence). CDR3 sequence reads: CASSSRQGRVETQYF. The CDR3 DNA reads TGTGCCAGCAGCTCACGACAGGGGAGGGTGGAGACCCAGTACTTC. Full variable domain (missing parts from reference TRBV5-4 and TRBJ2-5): ETGVTQSPTHLIKTRGQQVTLRCSSQSGHNTVSWYQQALGQGPQFIFQYYREEENGRGNFPPRFSGLQFPNYSSELNVNALELDDSALYLCASSSRQGRVETQYFGPGTRLLVL.

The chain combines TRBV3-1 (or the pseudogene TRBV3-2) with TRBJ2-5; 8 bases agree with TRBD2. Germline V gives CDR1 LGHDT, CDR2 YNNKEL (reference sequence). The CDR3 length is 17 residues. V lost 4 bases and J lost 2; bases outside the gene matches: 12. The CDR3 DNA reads TGTGCCAGCAGCCCGACCACTAGCGGAGCTGAGCAAGAGACCCAGTACTTC. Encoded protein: CASSPTTSGAEQETQYF.

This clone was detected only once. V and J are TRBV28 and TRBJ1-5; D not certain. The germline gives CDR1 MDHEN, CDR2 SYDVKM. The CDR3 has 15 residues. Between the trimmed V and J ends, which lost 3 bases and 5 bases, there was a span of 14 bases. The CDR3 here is CASSLGSLSDQPQHF. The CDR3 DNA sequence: TGTGCCAGCAGTTTGGGCAGCCTTTCGGATCAGCCCCAGCATTTT.

CDR3 protein: CASSRSQQETQYF. Here the CDR3 DNA reads TGCGCCAGCAGTAGGAGTCAGCAAGAGACCCAGTACTTC. This chain joins TRBV10-1 and TRBJ2-5; no definite D call. This CDR3 region has 13 residues. Germline CDR1 and CDR2: WNHNN and SYGVQD (reference sequence). The ends were cut back, 5 bases at V and 2 bases at J, with 9 bases in the middle.

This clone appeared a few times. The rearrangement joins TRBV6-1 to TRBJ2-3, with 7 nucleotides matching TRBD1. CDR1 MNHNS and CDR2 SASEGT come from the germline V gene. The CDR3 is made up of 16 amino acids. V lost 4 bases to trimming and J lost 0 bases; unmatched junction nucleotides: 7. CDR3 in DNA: TGTGCCAGCAGTGGACAGGGACATTCTAGCACAGATACGCAGTATTTT. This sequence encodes CASSGQGHSSTDTQYF.

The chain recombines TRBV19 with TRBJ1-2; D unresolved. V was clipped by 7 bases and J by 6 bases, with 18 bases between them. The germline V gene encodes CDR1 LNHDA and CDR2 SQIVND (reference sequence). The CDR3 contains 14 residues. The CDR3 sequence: CASNPHQLSNGYTF. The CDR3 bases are TGTGCCAGTAATCCTCATCAATTAAGTAATGGCTACACCTTC.

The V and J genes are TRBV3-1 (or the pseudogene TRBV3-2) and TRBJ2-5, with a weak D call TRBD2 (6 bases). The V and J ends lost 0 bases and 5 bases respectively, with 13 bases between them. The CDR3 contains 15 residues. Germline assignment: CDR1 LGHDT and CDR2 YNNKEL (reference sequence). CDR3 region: CASSQETTGGETQYF. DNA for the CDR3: TGTGCCAGCAGCCAAGAGACTACCGGGGGTGAGACCCAGTACTTC.

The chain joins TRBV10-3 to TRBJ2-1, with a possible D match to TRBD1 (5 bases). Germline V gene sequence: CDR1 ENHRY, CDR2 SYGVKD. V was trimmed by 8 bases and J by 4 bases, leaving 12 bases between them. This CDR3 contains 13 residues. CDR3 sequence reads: CAISGREYNEQFF. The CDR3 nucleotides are TGTGCCATCTCTGGCAGGGAATACAATGAGCAGTTCTTC.

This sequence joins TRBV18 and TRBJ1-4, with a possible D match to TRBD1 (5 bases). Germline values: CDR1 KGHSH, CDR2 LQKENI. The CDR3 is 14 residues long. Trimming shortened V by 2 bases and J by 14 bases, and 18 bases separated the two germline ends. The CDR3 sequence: CASSPSGRGDLLFF. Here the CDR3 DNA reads TGTGCCAGCTCACCATCAGGCCGGGGGGACCTCCTGTTTTTT.

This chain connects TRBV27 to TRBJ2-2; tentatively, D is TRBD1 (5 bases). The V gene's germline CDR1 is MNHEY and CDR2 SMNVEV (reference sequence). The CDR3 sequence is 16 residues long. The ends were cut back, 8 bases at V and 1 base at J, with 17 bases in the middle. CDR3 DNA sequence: TGTGCCAGCGGACCGGTGGGGCGATTGAACACCGGGGAGCTGTTTTTT. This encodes CASGPVGRLNTGELFF.

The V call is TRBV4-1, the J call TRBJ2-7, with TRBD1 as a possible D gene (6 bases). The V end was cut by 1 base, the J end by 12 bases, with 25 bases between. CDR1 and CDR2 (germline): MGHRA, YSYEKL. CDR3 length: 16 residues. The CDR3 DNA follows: TGCGCCAGCAGCCAAGGACCGGGACAAGGTATCGATGGGGTGTACTTC. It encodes CASSQGPGQGIDGVYF.

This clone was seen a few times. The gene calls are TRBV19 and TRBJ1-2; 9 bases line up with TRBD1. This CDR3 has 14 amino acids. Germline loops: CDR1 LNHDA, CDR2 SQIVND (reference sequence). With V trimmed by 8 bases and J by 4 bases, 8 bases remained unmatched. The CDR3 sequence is CASETGQGLYGYTF. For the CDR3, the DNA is TGTGCCAGTGAAACGGGACAGGGACTCTATGGCTACACCTTC. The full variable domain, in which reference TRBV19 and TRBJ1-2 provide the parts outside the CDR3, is DGGITQSPKYLFRKEGQNVTLSCEQNLNHDAMYWYRQDPGQGLRLIYYSQIVNDFQKGDIAEGYSVSREKKESFPLTVTSAQKNPTAFYLCASETGQGLYGYTFGSGTRLTVV.

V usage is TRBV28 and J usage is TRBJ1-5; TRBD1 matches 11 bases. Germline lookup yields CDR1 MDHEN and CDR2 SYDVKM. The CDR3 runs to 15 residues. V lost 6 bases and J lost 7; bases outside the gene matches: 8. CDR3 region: CASRSPDRGHQPQHF. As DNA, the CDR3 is TGTGCCAGCAGGTCTCCGGACAGGGGGCACCAGCCCCAGCATTTT.